One T cell receptor (beta chain) is described in this entry. What antigen it recognizes has not been identified. Base-call qualities are not available, and no considerably larger clone is one nucleotide away. The sample belongs to a study of T cells in tumors after PD-1 blockade (dated by TCRdb to the late 2010s). Background for the entire study: Patients with prior checkpoint blockade, systemic immunosuppressant use, or recent radiotherapy or other anti-cancer therapy within 4 weeks were excluded. Treatment consisted of either cemiplimab 350 mg every 2 weeks or pembrolizumab 200 mg every 3 weeks. Ongoing daily vismodegib 150 mg was also given to a subset of patients during anti-PD-1 treatment. On average, peripheral blood samples had some 110,000 TCR templates (range about 24,000-280,000) and 35,000 to 40,000 unique clonotypes. The study performed paired single-cell RNA and TCR sequencing on site-matched tumors from BCC or SCC patients before and after anti-PD-1 therapy. Bulk TCR sequencing was performed on approximately eleven peripheral blood samples from 5 or 6 patients to compare blood and tumor clonotypes. RECIST version 1.1 was used to evaluate clinical response.

The research as a whole found: Around 38% of the TCR clonotypes from tumors also showed up in blood, and some novel exhausted tumor clones were present in pre-treatment blood, which suggests peripheral recruitment. The source of novel T cell clones was not identified and could include lymphoid organs or rare unexpanded clones within the tumor or its periphery.

Between the V and J ends, shortened by 5 bases and 4 bases respectively, the junction contains 17 bases. Reading from cysteine to phenylalanine, the CDR3 counts 15 amino acids. The sequence is cut down to CDR3 DNA, 45 bases in frame from base 1. From a lookup of the germline V gene, CDR1 and CDR2 are SGHRS and YFSETQ. The immunoSEQ platform was used to carry out deep TCRbeta sequencing. Per the original workflow: Only productive rearrangements were exported from the immunoSEQ Analyzer for further analysis. Bulk TCRbeta clonotypes were assigned T cell phenotypes by matching to single-cell RNA+TCR-seq clones sharing the same TCRbeta sequence. Clone enrichment in tumor was calculated as tumor frequency divided by PBMC frequency from bulk TCR sequencing. GLIPH was used to group TCRs into specificity groups, clusters of distinct TCRs likely recognizing common antigens via shared CDR3 motifs. Entries here come from immuneACCESS through TCRdb and include only in-frame sequences with V and J called. Some clones fail to appear in such tables; in the studies checked, an unresolved V gene covers under half of the shortfall, and the cause of the remainder is unknown. Clone size and V and J calls were adopted from that table, with D and trimming inferred from the DNA. For this sample the table gives about 47,000 clones, of which about four fifths were detected only once. The ten largest clones capture approximately 15% of the sample.

According to the study, the label for this sample's time point signals: before anti-PD-1 therapy. Genomic DNA extracted from tumor biopsies or peripheral blood was used for bulk TCRbeta sequencing, with input ranging from about 600 ng to 6,004 ng. Histologically proven advanced or metastatic basal or squamous cell carcinoma was present in all patients, all of whom were poor candidates for surgical resection. Of the 11 patients making up the basal cell carcinoma cohort, roughly eight underwent bulk tumor TCR sequencing. The chain joins TRBV5-1 to TRBJ2-3, with the D gene call left open. The receptor comes from a human donor with basal cell carcinoma. The specimen comprised PBMCs, sampled before anti-PD-1 treatment. The sequenced DNA is TGCGCCAGCAGGATCGGCGTTTTACGGTCAGATACGCAGTATTTT. It is translated as CASRIGVLRSDTQYF.